The 22 T cell receptor beta chains below come from one sample, sequenced in a study of brain T cells in children with intractable seizures. Measured with immunoSEQ multiplex PCR; TCRdb has only the in-frame clones, and not every one. The profile shows about 22,000 clones, roughly 94% of them singletons. This specimen consisted of peripheral blood, obtained at surgery. Source of these receptors: a boy aged 5 to 17 with focal cortical dysplasia and intractable seizures.

This chain connects TRBV9 to TRBJ2-6; 7 bases are shared with TRBD2. The germline gives CDR1 SGDLS, CDR2 YYNGEE. This CDR3 is 18 amino acids long. V dropped 3 bases and J dropped 0; count of bases not matched to a gene: 9. The CDR3 reads CASSARDYRNSGANVLTF. CDR3 DNA: TGTGCCAGCAGCGCCCGGGACTACCGAAACTCTGGGGCCAACGTCCTGACTTTC.

This chain connects TRBV10-3 to TRBJ1-4, with 8 bases fitting TRBD1. This CDR3 is built from 17 residues. Germline lookup yields CDR1 ENHRY and CDR2 SYGVKD. J lost 0 bases, V lost 2 bases, and 5 bases had no gene match. CDR3 sequence (DNA): TGTGCCATCAGTGAGCGCGGGACAGGCTCAACTAATGAAAAACTGTTTTTT. Protein: CAISERGTGSTNEKLFF.

This clone was seen a single time. V is TRBV7-2 and J is TRBJ1-2; 10 nucleotides line up with TRBD1. This CDR3 comprises 17 residues. The V gene end was trimmed by 4 bases and the J gene end by 5 bases; junction bases not matched to a gene: 13. Germline V gene sequence: CDR1 SGHTA, CDR2 FQGNSA. CDR3 in DNA: TGTGCCAGCAGCTCCGACCAGGGACAGGGGAAAATATATGGCTACACCTTC. As protein: CASSSDQGQGKIYGYTF. The complete variable domain, with remaining parts taken from reference TRBV7-2 and TRBJ1-2, reads GAGVSQSPSNKVTEKGKDVELRCDPISGHTALYWYRQSLGQGLEFLIYFQGNSAPDKSGLPSDRFSAERTGGSVSTLTIQRTQQEDSAVYLCASSSDQGQGKIYGYTFGSGTRLTVV.

The V and J genes are TRBV7-9 and TRBJ2-1; TRBD1 matches 7 bases. Germline V lookup: CDR1 SEHNR, CDR2 FQNEAQ (reference sequence). This CDR3 comprises 14 residues. The trim removed 5 bases at V and 5 bases at J, leaving 6 bases unmatched. The CDR3, as DNA: TGTGCCAGCAGCATCGACAGGGTGGACAATGAGCAGTTCTTC. Translating it yields CASSIDRVDNEQFF.

The J gene is TRBJ2-7, the V gene TRBV4-1; 7 nucleotides line up with TRBD1. V gave up 0 bases and J gave up 3 bases; unmatched junction bases: 2. CDR1 and CDR2 (germline): MGHRA, YSYEKL. The CDR3 contains 14 residues. In DNA form, the CDR3 reads TGCGCCAGCAGCCAAGAAGACAGGGTCTACGAGCAGTACTTC. It encodes CASSQEDRVYEQYF.

The chain carries TRBV19 and TRBJ1-4; 7 nucleotides align to TRBD1. V shed 3 bases, J shed 8 bases, and the junction held 9 bases outside the gene matches. Germline CDR1 LNHDA, CDR2 SQIVND (reference sequence). The CDR3 is 15 residues long. The CDR3 sequence: CASSIRGMYREKLFF. The CDR3 bases are TGTGCCAGTAGTATCAGGGGGATGTATCGAGAAAAACTGTTTTTT.

The chain joins TRBV5-1 to TRBJ1-1; the D is unclear. This CDR3 is built from 14 residues. Trimming pared 2 bases from V and 1 base from J, leaving 9 bases between. The germline V gene encodes CDR1 SGHRS and CDR2 YFSETQ. CDR3 region: CASSLVGGNTEAFF. Here the CDR3 DNA reads TGCGCCAGCAGCTTAGTGGGAGGGAACACTGAAGCTTTCTTT.

The chain joins TRBV4-1 to TRBJ1-6; D is uncertain. The CDR3 spans 16 residues. Germline CDR1 MGHRA, CDR2 YSYEKL. The V end was cut by 0 bases, the J end by 8 bases, with 14 bases between. The CDR3 protein is CASSQDRRYPDSPLHF. CDR3 bases: TGCGCCAGCAGCCAAGATCGACGTTACCCGGATTCACCCCTCCACTTT.

The genes are TRBV6-2 or TRBV6-3 and TRBJ1-6; D is uncertain. Looked up from germline, CDR1 is MNHEY and CDR2 is SVGEGT. V lost 2 bases to trimming and J lost 0 bases, with 14 bases between them. The CDR3 is made up of 18 amino acids. The CDR3 spells CASSYRSGRSSYNSPLHF. DNA for the CDR3: TGTGCCAGCAGTTACCGGTCGGGCAGGAGCTCCTATAATTCACCCCTCCACTTT.

The chain has TRBV7-8 and TRBJ1-2, with D unresolved. The V end lost 5 bases, the J end lost 2 bases, and 12 bases lay between the germline ends. The germline CDR1 and CDR2 sequences are SGHVS and FQNEAQ. The CDR3 totals 14 residues. The CDR3 sequence: CASSLGSGNYGYTF. In DNA, the CDR3 is TGTGCCAGCAGCCTGGGTTCAGGAAACTATGGCTACACCTTC. The full variable domain, in which reference TRBV7-8 and TRBJ1-2 provide the parts outside the CDR3, is GAGVSQSPRYKVAKRGQDVALRCDPISGHVSLFWYQQALGQGPEFLTYFQNEAQLDKSGLPSDRFFAERPEGSVSTLKIQRTQQEDSAVYLCASSLGSGNYGYTFGSGTRLTVV.

The gene calls are TRBV2 and TRBJ2-1; D gene uncertain. The CDR3 length is 13 residues. Between the trimmed V and J ends, which lost 10 bases and 1 base, there was a span of 11 bases. Germline CDR1 SNHLY, CDR2 FYNNEI. CDR3 sequence (DNA): TGTGCCAAGTCAAGGGATTCCTACAATGAGCAGTTCTTC. Amino acid sequence: CAKSRDSYNEQFF.

The chain carries TRBV29-1 and TRBJ2-7, with D unclear. Germline assignment: CDR1 SQVTM and CDR2 ANQGSEA. This CDR3 region has 14 residues. CDR3 bases: TGCCTCGTTGGTAGCCTGGAAACTACCTACGAGCAGTACGTC. Translation gives CLVGSLETTYEQYV.

The chain links TRBV4-1 to TRBJ2-1; TRBD2 matches at 11 bases. The CDR3 is made up of 21 amino acids. V was pared by 3 bases and J by 10 bases, with 26 bases of the junction left unmatched. The V gene's germline CDR1 is MGHRA and CDR2 YSYEKL. The CDR3 nucleotides are TGCGCCAGCAGCCAGTGGGGGACCGCGGCCTTTAGCGGGAGGGCCGCGGGGGAGCAGTTCTTC. This encodes CASSQWGTAAFSGRAAGEQFF.

The CDR3 loop is CATSDSGLARETQYF. In DNA, the CDR3 is TGTGCCACCAGTGATTCAGGACTAGCAAGAGAGACCCAGTACTTC. The chain recombines TRBV24-1 with TRBJ2-5, with 8 bases lining up with TRBD2. The CDR3 consists of 15 residues. V gave up 2 bases and J gave up 4 bases; unmatched junction bases: 5. CDR1 is KGHDR and CDR2 is SFDVKD in the germline V gene.

This chain joins TRBV21-1 and TRBJ1-1. TRBV21-1 is a documented pseudogene. This CDR3 has 15 residues. The CDR3 loop reads CASFEGPVLNTEAFF. The CDR3 DNA sequence: TGTGCCAGCTTTGAGGGGCCCGTCTTGAACACTGAAGCTTTCTTT.

The chain uses TRBV11-2 and TRBJ2-2; TRBD1 might be the D (5 bases). The CDR3 extends over 13 amino acids. CDR1 SGHAT and CDR2 FQNNGV come from the germline V gene. Trimming took off 6 bases at V and 4 bases at J, with 9 bases between the two ends. The CDR3 spells CASSHRFTGELFF. In nucleotides, the CDR3 is TGTGCCAGCAGTCACAGGTTCACCGGGGAGCTGTTTTTT.

The gene calls are TRBV4-1 and TRBJ2-1, with D possibly TRBD2 on 7 matching bases. Germline CDR1 reads MGHRA; CDR2 reads YSYEKL. The germline V and J ends were trimmed by 3 bases and 2 bases, with 14 bases remaining between them. The CDR3 is made up of 16 amino acids. The CDR3 spells CASSQAGGGAYNEQFF. CDR3 DNA sequence: TGCGCCAGCAGCCAGGCGGGCGGGGGCGCCTACAATGAGCAGTTCTTC.

The chain recombines TRBV2 with TRBJ1-4; D might be TRBD1 (6 bases). With 4 bases removed from V and 7 bases from J, the gap between germline ends came to 16 bases. The germline CDR1 and CDR2 sequences are SNHLY and FYNNEI. This CDR3 has 15 residues. The CDR3 loop is CASSGMGRGGEKLFF. The CDR3 coding sequence is TGTGCCAGCAGTGGGATGGGCAGGGGCGGTGAAAAACTGTTTTTT.

V gene TRBV5-1 combines with J gene TRBJ1-2; no clear D gene. The length of the CDR3 is 14 residues. V was cut by 2 bases and J by 1 base, with 9 bases left in between. Germline CDR1 SGHRS, CDR2 YFSETQ. The CDR3 coding sequence is TGCGCCAGCAGCTTAGATACAGTTAACTATGGCTACACCTTC. It specifies CASSLDTVNYGYTF.

The chain links TRBV6-2 or TRBV6-3 to TRBJ1-6, with no clear D. V gave up 0 bases and J gave up 9 bases, with 12 bases separating them. Germline loops: CDR1 MNHEY, CDR2 SVGEGT. The CDR3 has 15 residues. CDR3 nucleotide sequence: TGTGCCAGCAGTTACTCTTCGGGCTTGGTTTCACCCCTCCACTTT. Translating gives CASSYSSGLVSPLHF.

This sequence joins TRBV11-1 and TRBJ1-1; 10 bases line up with TRBD1. This CDR3 is 13 amino acids long. V shed 4 bases, J shed 4 bases, and the junction held 0 bases outside the gene matches. From germline, CDR1 is SGHAT and CDR2 FQDESV (reference sequence). The CDR3 DNA follows: TGTGCCAGCAGCTGGACAGGGGGCACTGAAGCTTTCTTT. It specifies CASSWTGGTEAFF.

The rearrangement joins TRBV7-8 to TRBJ1-2; 11 nucleotides match TRBD1. The germline CDR1 and CDR2 sequences are SGHVS and FQNEAQ. The CDR3 has 18 amino acids. V was clipped by 3 bases and J by 2 bases; unmatched bases: 11. The CDR3 region has the DNA TGTGCCAGCAGCTTGCGTTTTGGGACAGGGGGATCCAACTATGGCTACACCTTC. Protein: CASSLRFGTGGSNYGYTF.